The 4 T cell receptor beta chains given below trace back to one sample, sequenced in a study of CD8+ T cells in alopecia areata. RNA was extracted and reverse transcribed into cDNA as the sequencing template. The method was immunoSEQ multiplex PCR; TCRdb's version includes in-frame clones alone and lacks a portion of them. This sample yields 100,000 to 120,000 clones, of which 45% to 65% are seen a single time; more than 3% belongs to the top ten. Treatment denoted: oral pan-JAK inhibitor, 5-10 mg twice daily. Sample: CD4+ T cells sorted from blood, taken at week 24, from a patient treated with tofacitinib. These receptors originate from a human donor with alopecia areata.

This chain joins TRBV5-1 and TRBJ2-3; weak D call: TRBD1 (6 bases). V lost 4 bases, J lost 2 bases, and 11 bases lay in between. The CDR3 contains 14 residues. Germline V gene data show CDR1 as SGHRS and CDR2 as YFSETQ. The CDR3 region has the DNA TGCGCCAGCAGCCGACAGGAGAACACAGATACGCAGTATTTT. This encodes CASSRQENTDTQYF.

The genes are TRBV4-1 and TRBJ2-7; the D gene is possibly TRBD2 (6 bases). The CDR3 contains 15 residues. Between the trimmed V and J ends, which lost 0 bases and 2 bases, there was a span of 11 bases. The germline CDR1 and CDR2 sequences are MGHRA and YSYEKL. The chain's CDR3 is CASSQDLAVTYEQYF. CDR3 nucleotides: TGCGCCAGCAGCCAAGATTTAGCGGTAACCTACGAGCAGTACTTC.

The chain has TRBV23-1 and TRBJ2-1, with TRBD1 identical over 8 bases. TRBV23-1 is identified as an open reading frame with a role that is uncertain. The CDR3 is made up of 13 amino acids. Germline trimming cut 8 bases from V and 3 bases from J; bases unmatched to any gene: 3. The CDR3 DNA sequence: TGCGCCAGCGTAGGACAGGGCTACAATGAGCAGTTCTTC. Translation gives CASVGQGYNEQFF.

The chain combines TRBV9 with TRBJ2-3; 11 bases are a match to TRBD2. The CDR3 has 15 residues. The V gene's germline CDR1 is SGDLS and CDR2 YYNGEE. The J segment lost 0 bases and the V segment lost 3 bases, leaving 0 bases of the junction unmatched. Here the CDR3 reads CASSASGGSTDTQYF. The CDR3 bases are TGTGCCAGCAGCGCTAGCGGGGGGAGCACAGATACGCAGTATTTT.